This is a list of T cell receptor beta chains from one sample in a study of long-term antiretroviral therapy in people with HIV. TCRdb's table, derived via immunoSEQ multiplex PCR, lists solely in-frame clones and lacks some. The data hold over 10,000 clones, with approximately 71% observed a single time. This specimen was unsorted PBMCs, taken 0.5 years before starting antiretroviral therapy. These receptors came from a woman aged 40-49 years with HIV. The CDR3 runs from the conserved cysteine through the conserved F or W. Each record gives: CDR3 protein, CDR3 DNA, D gene, V gene, clone size, J gene. A D gene is named only where the DNA matches it firmly. Only some rows state a clone size, as once, few, many or a class for expanded clones.

CDR3 protein: CASSLALGGGTEAFF
CDR3 DNA: TGTGCCAGCAGCTTGGCTCTGGGTGGGGGCACTGAAGCTTTCTTT
D gene: NA
V gene: TRBV5-4
clone size: NA
J gene: TRBJ1-1

CDR3 protein: CASSFPGHGADQYF
CDR3 DNA: TGTGCCAGTAGCTTTCCGGGACACGGGGCCGATCAGTACTTC
D gene: NA
V gene: TRBV19
clone size: NA
J gene: TRBJ2-7

CDR3 protein: CAWGTISGANVLTF
CDR3 DNA: TGTGCCTGGGGGACAATCTCTGGGGCCAACGTCCTGACTTTC
D gene: NA
V gene: TRBV30
clone size: few
J gene: TRBJ2-6

CDR3 protein: CASGSGMKYTGELFF
CDR3 DNA: TGTGCCAGTGGTAGCGGGATGAAATACACCGGGGAGCTGTTTTTT
D gene: TRBD2
V gene: TRBV2
clone size: NA
J gene: TRBJ2-2

CDR3 protein: CASSDNNYGYTF
CDR3 DNA: TGTGCCAGCTCCGACAATAACTATGGCTACACCTTC
D gene: NA
V gene: TRBV18
clone size: NA
J gene: TRBJ1-2

CDR3 protein: CASSYVSSYEQYF
CDR3 DNA: TGTGCCAGCAGCTATGTTAGCTCCTACGAGCAGTACTTC
D gene: NA
V gene: TRBV7-9
clone size: NA
J gene: TRBJ2-7

CDR3 protein: CASSEAQGAVGELFF
CDR3 DNA: TGTGCCAGCAGTGAAGCCCAGGGGGCAGTCGGGGAGCTGTTTTTT
D gene: TRBD1
V gene: TRBV2
clone size: NA
J gene: TRBJ2-2

CDR3 protein: CASSQEAGGYQPQHF
CDR3 DNA: TGCGCCAGCAGCCAAGAGGCAGGGGGCTATCAGCCCCAGCATTTT
D gene: TRBD1
V gene: TRBV4-3
clone size: NA
J gene: TRBJ1-5

CDR3 protein: CASSADRGGNEKLFF
CDR3 DNA: TGTGCCAGCAGCGCCGACAGGGGGGGTAATGAAAAACTGTTTTTT
D gene: TRBD1
V gene: TRBV9
clone size: NA
J gene: TRBJ1-4

CDR3 protein: CASSTRGHEQFF
CDR3 DNA: TGTGCCAGCAGCACCAGAGGACATGAGCAGTTCTTC
D gene: NA
V gene: TRBV9
clone size: once
J gene: TRBJ2-1

CDR3 protein: CASSVGYQSEQFF
CDR3 DNA: TGTGCCAGCAGCGTAGGTTATCAAAGTGAGCAGTTCTTC
D gene: NA
V gene: TRBV9
clone size: NA
J gene: TRBJ2-1

CDR3 protein: CASSMVGITEAFF
CDR3 DNA: TGTGCCAGTAGTATGGTTGGGATCACTGAAGCTTTCTTT
D gene: NA
V gene: TRBV19
clone size: NA
J gene: TRBJ1-1

CDR3 protein: CASSQDLADMNTEAFF
CDR3 DNA: TGCGCCAGCAGCCAAGATCTAGCGGACATGAACACTGAAGCTTTCTTT
D gene: NA
V gene: TRBV4-3
clone size: few
J gene: TRBJ1-1

CDR3 protein: CASSEALQKSSYNSPLHF
CDR3 DNA: TGTGCCAGCAGTGAAGCGCTTCAAAAAAGCTCCTATAATTCACCCCTCCACTTT
D gene: NA
V gene: TRBV2
clone size: NA
J gene: TRBJ1-6

CDR3 protein: CACDRASEKLFF
CDR3 DNA: TGTGCCTGCGACAGGGCGAGTGAAAAACTGTTTTTT
D gene: TRBD1
V gene: TRBV30
clone size: NA
J gene: TRBJ1-4

CDR3 protein: CASSQGRLNEKLFF
CDR3 DNA: TGCGCCAGCAGCCAGGGAAGACTTAATGAAAAACTGTTTTTT
D gene: NA
V gene: TRBV5-1
clone size: NA
J gene: TRBJ1-4

CDR3 protein: CASSTRKGNEQYF
CDR3 DNA: TGTGCCAGTAGTACCCGCAAGGGTAACGAGCAGTACTTC
D gene: NA
V gene: TRBV19
clone size: NA
J gene: TRBJ2-7

CDR3 protein: CASSLGPGLVSWFF
CDR3 DNA: TGTGCCAGCAGTTTAGGTCCGGGACTAGTCTCTTGGTTCTTC
D gene: TRBD2
V gene: TRBV27
clone size: NA
J gene: TRBJ2-1

CDR3 protein: CASSIQGAGSNQPQHF
CDR3 DNA: TGTGCCAGCTCAATACAGGGGGCAGGTAGCAATCAGCCCCAGCATTTT
D gene: TRBD1
V gene: TRBV18
clone size: few
J gene: TRBJ1-5

CDR3 protein: CASSIGHNTEAFF
CDR3 DNA: TGTGCCAGTAGTATAGGGCACAACACTGAAGCTTTCTTT
D gene: NA
V gene: TRBV19
clone size: few
J gene: TRBJ1-1

CDR3 protein: CASSPESRTREGAFF
CDR3 DNA: TGTGCCAGCTCGCCAGAAAGCCGGACCCGTGAGGGAGCTTTCTTT
D gene: NA
V gene: TRBV18
clone size: NA
J gene: TRBJ1-1

CDR3 protein: CASSSGSGDEQYF
CDR3 DNA: TGCGCCAGCAGCTCCGGGAGTGGGGACGAGCAGTACTTC
D gene: NA
V gene: TRBV5-1
clone size: once
J gene: TRBJ2-7

CDR3 protein: CASSLNRGHYEQYF
CDR3 DNA: TGCGCCAGCAGCCTAAACAGGGGCCACTACGAGCAGTACTTC
D gene: TRBD1
V gene: TRBV4-1
clone size: NA
J gene: TRBJ2-7

CDR3 protein: CASSPGRAGTEAFF
CDR3 DNA: TGTGCCAGCAGCCCAGGACGGGCGGGCACTGAAGCTTTCTTT
D gene: NA
V gene: TRBV9
clone size: once
J gene: TRBJ1-1

CDR3 protein: CASSAGLSGYGYTF
CDR3 DNA: TGCGCCAGCAGCGCCGGGCTCTCCGGATATGGCTACACCTTC
D gene: NA
V gene: TRBV5-1
clone size: NA
J gene: TRBJ1-2

CDR3 protein: CASSARDRDYSNQPQHF
CDR3 DNA: TGTGCCAGTAGTGCCCGGGACAGGGATTATAGCAATCAGCCCCAGCATTTT
D gene: TRBD1
V gene: TRBV19
clone size: once
J gene: TRBJ1-5

CDR3 protein: CASSLSLGGDTDTQYF
CDR3 DNA: TGTGCCAGCAGTTTATCGCTAGGGGGCGACACAGATACGCAGTATTTT
D gene: TRBD1
V gene: TRBV27
clone size: NA
J gene: TRBJ2-3

CDR3 protein: CASSHVRNEAFF
CDR3 DNA: TGCGCCAGCAGCCATGTCCGAAACGAAGCTTTCTTT
D gene: NA
V gene: TRBV4-1
clone size: NA
J gene: TRBJ1-1

CDR3 protein: CASSQDQGAYGYGYTF
CDR3 DNA: TGTGCCAGCAGCCAAGACCAGGGTGCCTACGGATATGGCTACACCTTC
D gene: NA
V gene: TRBV4-2
clone size: once
J gene: TRBJ1-2

CDR3 protein: CASSLPGLAGLKDAYEQYF
CDR3 DNA: TGCGCCAGCAGCTTACCGGGACTAGCGGGCCTGAAAGATGCCTACGAGCAGTACTTC
D gene: TRBD2
V gene: TRBV5-1
clone size: NA
J gene: TRBJ2-7

CDR3 protein: CASGSLAGVEREQFF
CDR3 DNA: TGTGCTAGTGGTTCACTAGCGGGGGTTGAAAGGGAGCAGTTCTTC
D gene: TRBD2
V gene: TRBV12-5
clone size: NA
J gene: TRBJ2-1

CDR3 protein: CASRRTGTNYGYTF
CDR3 DNA: TGTGCCAGCAGAAGGACAGGGACTAACTATGGCTACACCTTC
D gene: TRBD1
V gene: TRBV2
clone size: NA
J gene: TRBJ1-2

CDR3 protein: CASSSRGPFHGYTF
CDR3 DNA: TGTGCCAGCAGTTCGAGGGGGCCGTTTCATGGCTACACCTTC
D gene: TRBD1
V gene: TRBV27
clone size: NA
J gene: TRBJ1-2

CDR3 protein: CASKSMGVDYGYTF
CDR3 DNA: TGTGCCAGCAAATCCATGGGGGTAGACTATGGCTACACCTTC
D gene: NA
V gene: TRBV2
clone size: NA
J gene: TRBJ1-2

CDR3 protein: CASSMPGQGSGELFF
CDR3 DNA: TGTGCCAGCAGCATGCCGGGACAGGGGTCCGGGGAGCTGTTTTTT
D gene: TRBD1
V gene: TRBV7-6
clone size: NA
J gene: TRBJ2-2

CDR3 protein: CASSLATLKQFF
CDR3 DNA: TGTGCCAGCAGCTTAGCGACACTGAAGCAGTTCTTC
D gene: NA
V gene: TRBV7-2
clone size: NA
J gene: TRBJ2-1

CDR3 protein: CASSRRGRDGSPLHF
CDR3 DNA: TGTGCCAGCAGCCGCCGGGGCAGGGACGGCTCACCCCTCCACTTT
D gene: NA
V gene: TRBV5-6
clone size: NA
J gene: TRBJ1-6

CDR3 protein: CASSLALAGSYEQYF
CDR3 DNA: TGTGCCAGCAGCTTGGCCCTAGCGGGGTCCTACGAGCAGTACTTC
D gene: TRBD2
V gene: TRBV5-6
clone size: NA
J gene: TRBJ2-7

CDR3 protein: CASSPRGPDTQYF
CDR3 DNA: TGTGCCAGCAGCCCACGGGGCCCAGATACGCAGTATTTT
D gene: NA
V gene: TRBV7-9
clone size: NA
J gene: TRBJ2-3

CDR3 protein: CASSLGQGGSPLHF
CDR3 DNA: TGTGCCAGCAGCTTGGGACAGGGGGGTTCACCCCTCCACTTT
D gene: TRBD1
V gene: TRBV11-2
clone size: NA
J gene: TRBJ1-6

CDR3 protein: CASSEMMWGETQYF
CDR3 DNA: TGTGCCAGCAGTGAAATGATGTGGGGCGAGACCCAGTACTTC
D gene: NA
V gene: TRBV2
clone size: few
J gene: TRBJ2-5

CDR3 protein: CASRPSSGLYEQYF
CDR3 DNA: TGTGCCAGCAGACCCTCTAGCGGTCTCTACGAGCAGTACTTC
D gene: TRBD2
V gene: TRBV6-1
clone size: NA
J gene: TRBJ2-7

CDR3 protein: CASSLGQHNEQFF
CDR3 DNA: TGTGCCAGCAGCTTGGGACAGCACAATGAGCAGTTCTTC
D gene: NA
V gene: TRBV5-5
clone size: once
J gene: TRBJ2-1

CDR3 protein: CASSRDANYEQYF
CDR3 DNA: TGTGCCAGCAGCCGGGACGCCAACTACGAGCAGTACTTC
D gene: NA
V gene: TRBV2
clone size: NA
J gene: TRBJ2-7

CDR3 protein: CASSSTDRLAGELFF
CDR3 DNA: TGTGCCAGCAGCTCAACAGACAGGCTCGCCGGGGAGCTGTTTTTT
D gene: NA
V gene: TRBV7-9
clone size: NA
J gene: TRBJ2-2

CDR3 protein: CASSLMGGTTQPQHF
CDR3 DNA: TGTGCCAGCAGCCTAATGGGGGGGACGACGCAGCCCCAGCATTTT
D gene: NA
V gene: TRBV11-2
clone size: once
J gene: TRBJ1-5

CDR3 protein: CASSQELSYEQYF
CDR3 DNA: TGCGCCAGCAGCCAAGAACTCTCCTACGAGCAGTACTTC
D gene: NA
V gene: TRBV4-1
clone size: NA
J gene: TRBJ2-7

CDR3 protein: CASSLEQGRAGANVLTF
CDR3 DNA: TGTGCCAGCAGCTTAGAACAGGGGAGGGCTGGGGCCAACGTCCTGACTTTC
D gene: NA
V gene: TRBV7-9
clone size: once
J gene: TRBJ2-6

CDR3 protein: CASGAGGGTDTQYF
CDR3 DNA: TGTGCCAGCGGGGCAGGGGGCGGCACAGATACGCAGTATTTT
D gene: TRBD1
V gene: TRBV5-6
clone size: NA
J gene: TRBJ2-3

CDR3 protein: CASSPGGGWETQYF
CDR3 DNA: TGTGCCAGCAGCCCTGGGGGGGGTTGGGAGACCCAGTACTTC
D gene: TRBD2
V gene: TRBV7-9
clone size: NA
J gene: TRBJ2-5

CDR3 protein: CATSRAQEGYGYTF
CDR3 DNA: TGTGCCACCAGCAGAGCACAGGAGGGCTATGGCTACACCTTC
D gene: NA
V gene: TRBV15
clone size: once
J gene: TRBJ1-2

CDR3 protein: CSTKTYNEQFF
CDR3 DNA: TGCAGTACCAAGACCTACAATGAGCAGTTCTTC
D gene: NA
V gene: TRBV20-1
clone size: once
J gene: TRBJ2-1

CDR3 protein: CASSPPPGGANEKLFF
CDR3 DNA: TGTGCCAGCAGCCCCCCCCCAGGGGGGGCTAATGAAAAACTGTTTTTT
D gene: TRBD1
V gene: TRBV9
clone size: NA
J gene: TRBJ1-4

CDR3 protein: CASSPRGDTIYF
CDR3 DNA: TGTGCCAGCTCACCTCGTGGTGACACCATATATTTT
D gene: NA
V gene: TRBV18
clone size: NA
J gene: TRBJ1-3